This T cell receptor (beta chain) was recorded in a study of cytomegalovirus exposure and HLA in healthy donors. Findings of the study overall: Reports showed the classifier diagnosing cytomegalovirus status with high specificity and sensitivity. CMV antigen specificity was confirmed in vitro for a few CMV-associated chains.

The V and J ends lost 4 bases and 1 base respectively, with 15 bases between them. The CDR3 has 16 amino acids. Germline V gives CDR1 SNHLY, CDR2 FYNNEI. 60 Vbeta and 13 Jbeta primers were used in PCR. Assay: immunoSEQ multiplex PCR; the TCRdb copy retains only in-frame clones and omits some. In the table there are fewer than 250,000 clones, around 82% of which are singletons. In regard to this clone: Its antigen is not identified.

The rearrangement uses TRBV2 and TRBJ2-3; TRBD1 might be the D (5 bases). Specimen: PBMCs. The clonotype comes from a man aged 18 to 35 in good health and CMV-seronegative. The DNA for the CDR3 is TGTGCCAGCAGTGTCCATCAGGGATGGGGCACAGATACGCAGTATTTT. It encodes CASSVHQGWGTDTQYF.